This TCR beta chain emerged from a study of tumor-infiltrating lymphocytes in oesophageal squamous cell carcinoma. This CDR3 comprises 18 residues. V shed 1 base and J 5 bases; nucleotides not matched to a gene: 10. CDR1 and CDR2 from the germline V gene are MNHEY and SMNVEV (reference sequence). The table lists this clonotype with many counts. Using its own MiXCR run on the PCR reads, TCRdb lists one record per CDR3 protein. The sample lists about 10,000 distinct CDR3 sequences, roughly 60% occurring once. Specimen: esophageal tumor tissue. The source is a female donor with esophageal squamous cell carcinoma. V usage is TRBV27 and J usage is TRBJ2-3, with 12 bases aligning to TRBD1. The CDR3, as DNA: TGTGCCAGCAGTTTATTCGAACCGGGACAGGGGGCAATAGATACGCAGTATTTT. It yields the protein CASSLFEPGQGAIDTQYF.